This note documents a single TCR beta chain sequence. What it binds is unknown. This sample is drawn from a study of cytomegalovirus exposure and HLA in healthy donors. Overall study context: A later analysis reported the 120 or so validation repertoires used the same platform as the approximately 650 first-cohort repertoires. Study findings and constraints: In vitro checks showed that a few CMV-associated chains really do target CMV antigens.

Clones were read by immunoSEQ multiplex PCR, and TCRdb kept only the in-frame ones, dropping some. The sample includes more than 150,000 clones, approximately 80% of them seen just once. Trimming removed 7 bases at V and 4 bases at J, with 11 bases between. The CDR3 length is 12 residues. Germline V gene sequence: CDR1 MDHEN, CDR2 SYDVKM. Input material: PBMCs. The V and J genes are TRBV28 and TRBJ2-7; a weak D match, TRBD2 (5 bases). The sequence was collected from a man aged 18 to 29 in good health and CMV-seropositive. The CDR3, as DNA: TGTGCCAGCAATGAGGGCCTATACGAGCAGTACTTC. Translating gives CASNEGLYEQYF.